This TCR beta chain was sequenced in a study of radiotherapy plus CTLA-4 blockade in lung cancer. TCRdb's copy holds only in-frame clones and misses some; the assay was immunoSEQ multiplex PCR. The top ten clones hold roughly a quarter of a sample with 90,000 to 100,000 clones, 80% to 85% of them seen once. To note about this clone: A junction boundary mismatches the germline segment, possibly from a read error.

CDR1 SSHAT and CDR2 FNYEAQ come from the germline V gene (reference sequence). This CDR3 is built from 13 residues. V is TRBV7-7 and J is TRBJ1-1; D is perhaps TRBD1 (5 bases). This TCR was sampled from a human donor with non-small cell lung cancer that progressed on radiotherapy plus ipilimumab. Material: peripheral blood, obtained from a patient treated with radiotherapy plus ipilimumab. CDR3 region: CASSLGANTEAFF. In nucleotides, the CDR3 is TGTGCTAGCAGCTTAGGGGCGAACACTGAAGCTTTCTTT. The whole variable domain, remainder taken from reference TRBV7-7 and TRBJ1-1, is GAGVSQSPRYKVTKRGQDVTLRCDPISSHATLYWYQQALGQGPEFLTYFNYEAQPDKSGLPSDRFSAERPEGSISTLTIQRTEQRDSAMYRCASSLGANTEAFFGQGTRLTVV.